These 31 T cell receptor beta chains were all obtained from the same sample, sequenced in a study of identical twins. TCRdb passed the 5' RACE reads through MiXCR, listing each CDR3 protein once. The sample holds about 920,000 distinct CDR3 sequences; over 9% are singletons and the top ten take around 1.5%. The same data also contributed to another study, on yellow fever vaccine responses in identical twins.

The sequenced sample was PBMCs. These receptors were taken from a woman under 30 in good health.

This clonotype was found a few times. The rearrangement links TRBV7-6 to TRBJ2-3; D tentatively reads TRBD1 or TRBD2 (6 bases each). Trimming took off 3 bases at V and 6 bases at J, with 16 bases between the two ends. This CDR3 is 15 amino acids long. The germline gives CDR1 SGHVS, CDR2 FNYEAQ. The DNA for the CDR3 is TGTGCCAGCAGCTTGGGAACAGGGCGGGGCGATACGCAGTATTTT. Amino acid sequence: CASSLGTGRGDTQYF.

This clonotype has ten or more counts. V is TRBV20-1 and J is TRBJ2-3; 9 nucleotides align to TRBD2. Per the germline V gene, CDR1 is DFQATT and CDR2 is SNEGSKA (reference sequence). The ends lost 0 bases at V and 6 bases at J; junction bases unmatched: 13. The CDR3 runs 17 residues. CDR3 residues: CSARDYGASGESDTQYF. In DNA, the CDR3 is TGCAGTGCTAGAGACTACGGGGCTAGCGGGGAGTCGGATACGCAGTATTTT.

In its sample, this clonotype was seen many times. The rearrangement links TRBV12-3 or TRBV12-4 to TRBJ2-7; possible D gene TRBD1, 6 bases. The CDR3 runs to 16 residues. V lost 4 bases to trimming and J lost 3 bases, with 19 bases between them. The CDR3 DNA is TGTGCCAGCAGTTGGGGGATGGGGGCCCAACTCTACGAGCAGTACTTC. It translates to CASSWGMGAQLYEQYF.

This clonotype was counted ten times or more. An end of the junction does not agree with germline; a read error may underlie this. This chain uses TRBV24-1 with TRBJ2-3; TRBD2 aligns across 9 bases. CDR1 is KGHDR and CDR2 is SFDVKD in the germline V gene. The CDR3 is 16 amino acids. This CDR3 is CATSDEVGTSKDTQYF. The DNA for the CDR3 is TGTGCCACCAGTGATGAGGTAGGGACTAGCAAAGATACGCAGTATTTT.

The gene calls are TRBV6-2 or TRBV6-3 and TRBJ2-1; possibly TRBD1 for D (6 bases). The V gene's germline CDR1 is MNHEY and CDR2 SVGEGT. Trimming took off 6 bases at V and 2 bases at J, with 14 bases between the two ends. The CDR3 runs 15 residues. The CDR3 DNA is TGTGCCAGCAGAGGGGGAAGCGGTCCCTACAATGAGCAGTTCTTC. Translation gives CASRGGSGPYNEQFF.

This clonotype appeared a few times. V gene TRBV6-5 combines with J gene TRBJ1-2, with 7 bases matching TRBD1. V dropped 2 bases and J dropped 0; count of bases not matched to a gene: 3. CDR1 MNHEY and CDR2 SVGAGI come from the germline V gene. This CDR3 has 15 amino acids. The DNA for the CDR3 is TGTGCCAGCAGTTACGAAGGGGGCTCTAACTATGGCTACACCTTC. Translating it yields CASSYEGGSNYGYTF.

About this clonotype itself: A much bigger clone sits one base away, suggesting this may be a read error. The chain employs TRBV12-3 or TRBV12-4 and TRBJ2-5; 10 bases fit TRBD2. This CDR3 is built from 13 residues. Trimming took 6 bases from V and 3 from J; bases not matched to a gene: 1. The CDR3 sequence: CASRLAGKETQYF. CDR3 DNA: TGTGCCAGCAGACTAGCGGGAAAAGAGACCCAGTACTTC.

This clonotype has just a few counts. The genes are TRBV9 and TRBJ2-2, with D possibly called TRBD1 or TRBD2 (5 bases each). The CDR3 spans 10 residues. Trimming left V 7 bases short and J 7 bases short, with 5 bases between. The V gene's germline CDR1 is SGDLS and CDR2 YYNGEE. The CDR3, as DNA: TGTGCCAGCGGGGGCGGGGAGCTGTTTTTT. It is translated as CASGGGELFF. Combining the CDR3 with reference TRBV9 and TRBJ2-2 gives the whole variable domain DSGVTQTPKHLITATGQRVTLRCSPRSGDLSVYWYQQSLDQGLQFLIQYYNGEERAKGNILERFSAQQFPDLHSELNLSSLELGDSALYFCASGGGELFFGEGSRLTVL.

The rearrangement links TRBV29-1 to TRBJ2-3, with 10 nucleotides matching TRBD2. V was pared by 0 bases and J by 0 bases, with 9 bases of the junction left unmatched. The CDR3 is made up of 18 amino acids. Germline V lookup: CDR1 SQVTM, CDR2 ANQGSEA. CDR3 DNA: TGCAGCGTTGAAGATCCGAAGACTAGCGGGTATAGCACAGATACGCAGTATTTT. This translates into CSVEDPKTSGYSTDTQYF.

This clonotype was picked up a small number of times. V is TRBV12-3 or TRBV12-4 and J is TRBJ1-6; 7 bases line up with TRBD1. The CDR3 length is 15 residues. The trim removed 0 bases at V and 7 bases at J, leaving 3 bases unmatched. CDR3 DNA sequence: TGTGCCAGCAGTTTAGCGACAGGGAGGAATTCACCCCTCCACTTT. This codes for CASSLATGRNSPLHF.

The J gene is TRBJ2-3, the V gene TRBV2; the match to TRBD2 covers 10 bases. The V and J ends lost 8 bases and 2 bases, in that order; junction bases with no gene match: 4. Germline values: CDR1 SNHLY, CDR2 FYNNEI. The CDR3 sequence is 14 residues long. CDR3 coding DNA: TGTGCCAGCGAGCGGGGGGGACCCACAGATACGCAGTATTTT. Its translation: CASERGGPTDTQYF.

J is TRBJ2-7 and V is TRBV14, with 8 bases that match TRBD1. V gave up 2 bases and J gave up 13 bases; unmatched junction bases: 7. The CDR3 consists of 12 residues. CDR1 is SGHDN and CDR2 is FVKESK in the germline V gene. In nucleotides, the CDR3 is TGTGCCAGCAGCCAATCTGGGGACAGGCGTTACTTC. Translating it yields CASSQSGDRRYF.

This sequence joins TRBV12-3 or TRBV12-4 and TRBJ1-1; D not certain. V was clipped by 3 bases and J by 2 bases, with 7 bases between them. There are 13 residues in the CDR3. This chain's CDR3 is CASSLVKNTEAFF. The CDR3 bases are TGTGCCAGCAGTTTGGTGAAAAACACTGAAGCTTTCTTT.

This clonotype occurred a few times. The genes are TRBV5-6 and TRBJ1-1, with D unclear. The ends were cut back, 2 bases at V and 0 bases at J, with 11 bases in the middle. The CDR3 has 15 residues. Germline CDR1 and CDR2: SGHDT and YYEEEE. CDR3 amino acids: CASSFPGPMNTEAFF. Written as DNA, the CDR3 is TGTGCCAGCAGCTTCCCAGGCCCTATGAACACTGAAGCTTTCTTT. The variable domain in full, completed from reference TRBV5-6 and TRBJ1-1, reads DAGVTQSPTHLIKTRGQQVTLRCSPKSGHDTVSWYQQALGQGPQFIFQYYEEEERQRGNFPDRFSGHQFPNYSSELNVNALLLGDSALYLCASSFPGPMNTEAFFGQGTRLTVV.

V is TRBV7-6 and J is TRBJ2-5; the D is unclear. CDR1 is SGHVS, CDR2 FNYEAQ, per germline. This CDR3 spans 13 amino acids. V was shortened by 5 bases and J by 2 bases, with 9 bases between the two germline ends. CDR3 residues: CASSTTWQETQYF. The CDR3 DNA sequence: TGTGCCAGCAGCACTACTTGGCAAGAGACCCAGTACTTC.

This clonotype was detected a few times. The chain has TRBV5-5 and TRBJ2-4, with TRBD1 as a possible D gene (5 bases). CDR3 length: 15 amino acids. CDR1 and CDR2 from the germline V gene are SGHKS and YYEKEE (reference sequence). Trimming removed 3 bases from V and 2 bases from J, with 12 bases in between. The CDR3 DNA sequence: TGTGCCAGCAGCTCAGGGATCACAACCAAAAACATTCAGTACTTC. Its protein product is CASSSGITTKNIQYF. The variable domain in full, with the rest retrieved from reference TRBV5-5 and TRBJ2-4, is DAGVTQSPTHLIKTRGQQVTLRCSPISGHKSVSWYQQVLGQGPQFIFQYYEKEERGRGNFPDRFSARQFPNYSSELNVNALLLGDSALYLCASSSGITTKNIQYFGAGTRLSVL.

This clonotype has at least ten counts. The CDR3 here is CASSLSGTNYEQYF. CDR3 DNA sequence: TGCGCCAGCAGCTTGTCCGGGACAAATTACGAGCAGTACTTC. The chain couples TRBV5-1 to TRBJ2-7; D perhaps matches TRBD1 (6 bases). The CDR3 spans 14 residues. CDR1 is SGHRS, CDR2 YFSETQ, per germline. Trimming cost V 1 base and J 4 bases, with 12 bases left between them.

This clonotype turned up a few times. The V and J genes are TRBV29-1 and TRBJ1-1, with D unresolved. The V end was cut by 2 bases, the J end by 1 base, with 5 bases between. Germline CDR1 is SQVTM and CDR2 is ANQGSEA. The length of the CDR3 is 12 residues. The chain's CDR3 is CSVEPRNTEAFF. The CDR3 nucleotides are TGCAGCGTTGAACCCCGGAACACTGAAGCTTTCTTT. Variable domain in full (rest from reference TRBV29-1 and TRBJ1-1): SAVISQKPSRDICQRGTSLTIQCQVDSQVTMMFWYRQQPGQSLTLIATANQGSEATYESGFVIDKFPISRPNLTFSTLTVSNMSPEDSSIYLCSVEPRNTEAFFGQGTRLTVV.

The CDR3 DNA reads TGTGCCATCAGAACGGATCGGAACACCGGGGAGCTGTTTTTT. Translating gives CAIRTDRNTGELFF. V and J are TRBV10-3 and TRBJ2-2; D gene unclear. V lost 6 bases and J lost 1, with 9 bases in between. From germline, CDR1 is ENHRY and CDR2 SYGVKD. The CDR3 runs to 14 residues.

This clonotype has a handful of counts. This rearrangement joins TRBV29-1 to TRBJ1-1; D call uncertain. Germline assignment: CDR1 SQVTM and CDR2 ANQGSEA. The CDR3 is 12 amino acids. The V end lost 7 bases, the J end lost 1 base, and 10 bases lay between the germline ends. CDR3 amino acids: CSANRQNTEAFF. The DNA for the CDR3 is TGCAGCGCGAATCGACAGAACACTGAAGCTTTCTTT.

This clonotype came up many times. V usage is TRBV29-1 and J usage is TRBJ2-3; tentative D call: TRBD2 (6 bases). Trimming removed 6 bases at V and 2 bases at J, with 15 bases between. Germline lookup yields CDR1 SQVTM and CDR2 ANQGSEA. The CDR3 extends over 14 amino acids. For the CDR3, the DNA is TGCAGCGTCCATCGGGGACTTGACACAGATACGCAGTATTTT. The encoded protein is CSVHRGLDTDTQYF.

This clonotype was seen ten or more times. The J gene is TRBJ1-2, the V gene TRBV3-1, with TRBD1 as a possible D gene (6 bases). CDR1 is LGHDT and CDR2 is YNNKEL in the germline V gene (reference sequence). Between the trimmed V and J ends, which lost 0 bases and 5 bases, there was a span of 13 bases. The CDR3 covers 15 residues. CDR3 DNA sequence: TGTGCCAGCAGCCAAGACCGAGACAGGATTTATGGCTACACCTTC. This translates into CASSQDRDRIYGYTF.

This clonotype was counted only a few times. The chain has TRBV12-3 or TRBV12-4 and TRBJ1-5, with TRBD1 matching over 7 bases. The V gene end was trimmed by 8 bases and the J gene end by 7 bases; junction bases not matched to a gene: 8. The CDR3 is 13 amino acids. The CDR3 sequence: CASRGGFGQPQHF. Written as DNA, the CDR3 is TGTGCCAGCCGAGGGGGCTTCGGGCAGCCCCAGCATTTT.

This chain joins TRBV20-1 and TRBJ2-1; D could derive from TRBD1 or TRBD2 (5 bases each). This CDR3 comprises 12 residues. Per the germline V gene, CDR1 is DFQATT and CDR2 is SNEGSKA (reference sequence). The V end lost 0 bases, the J end lost 6 bases, and 6 bases lay between the germline ends. CDR3 protein: CSARDGGNEQFF. As DNA, the CDR3 is TGCAGTGCTAGAGATGGGGGCAATGAGCAGTTCTTC.

This chain connects TRBV12-3 or TRBV12-4 to TRBJ2-1, with D hard to call. V was clipped by 7 bases and J by 6 bases, with 7 bases between them. The CDR3 is 11 residues long. The CDR3 reads CASKIFNEQFF. DNA of the CDR3: TGTGCCAGCAAAATTTTCAATGAGCAGTTCTTC.

This clonotype was seen many times. The J gene is TRBJ2-3, the V gene TRBV4-1, with 8 nucleotides matching TRBD2. Per germline, CDR1 MGHRA and CDR2 YSYEKL. J gave up 2 bases and V 8 bases, and 9 bases lay outside the gene matches. The CDR3 covers 15 residues. The CDR3 loop reads CASAFGGGTTDTQYF. DNA for the CDR3: TGCGCCAGCGCCTTCGGCGGGGGGACCACAGATACGCAGTATTTT.

This clonotype was detected ten times or more. The CDR3 here is CASWLGNEQFF. CDR3 nucleotide sequence: TGTGCCAGCTGGCTCGGCAATGAGCAGTTCTTC. This sequence joins TRBV2 and TRBJ2-1; D gene unclear. This CDR3 spans 11 amino acids. Germline assignment: CDR1 SNHLY and CDR2 FYNNEI. Trimming removed 8 bases at V and 6 bases at J, with 8 bases between.

V usage is TRBV24-1 and J usage is TRBJ2-5; D assignment may be TRBD1 or TRBD2 (6 bases each). The CDR3 sequence is 13 residues long. Germline V gene data show CDR1 as KGHDR and CDR2 as SFDVKD. V was shortened by 5 bases and J by 5 bases, with 11 bases between the two germline ends. The CDR3: CATSGGARETQYF. DNA for the CDR3: TGTGCCACCAGTGGGGGGGCGCGGGAGACCCAGTACTTC.

This clonotype occurred many times. The V and J genes are TRBV7-8 and TRBJ1-1; no clear D. The CDR3 spans 15 residues. Germline assignment: CDR1 SGHVS and CDR2 FQNEAQ. V dropped 5 bases and J dropped 3 bases, with 16 bases sitting between them. The CDR3 bases are TGTGCCAGCAGCCCGTCCCGGACGGGAGACACTGAAGCTTTCTTT. Translation gives CASSPSRTGDTEAFF. Using reference TRBV7-8 and TRBJ1-1 for the parts outside the CDR3, the full variable domain is GAGVSQSPRYKVAKRGQDVALRCDPISGHVSLFWYQQALGQGPEFLTYFQNEAQLDKSGLPSDRFFAERPEGSVSTLKIQRTQQEDSAVYLCASSPSRTGDTEAFFGQGTRLTVV.

This clonotype has only a few counts. The chain joins TRBV7-6 to TRBJ1-1; D gene unclear. The germline gives CDR1 SGHVS, CDR2 FNYEAQ. The length of the CDR3 is 13 residues. V was shortened by 0 bases and J by 5 bases, with 7 bases between the two germline ends. CDR3 nucleotides: TGTGCCAGCAGCTTAGCGGAGACAACTGAAGCTTTCTTT. Its protein product is CASSLAETTEAFF.

This clonotype turned up a few times. The chain uses TRBV12-3 or TRBV12-4 and TRBJ2-2; D unresolved. CDR3 length: 12 amino acids. V lost 10 bases and J 4 bases, leaving 10 bases between the germline ends. CDR3 sequence reads: CATSQPTGELFF. The CDR3 coding sequence is TGTGCCACCTCACAGCCCACCGGGGAGCTGTTTTTT.